The present T cell receptor beta chain was sequenced within a study of cytomegalovirus exposure and HLA in healthy donors (dated by TCRdb to the late 2010s). Describing the broader study: According to an earlier analysis of several hundred of the donors, about 179 million T cells yielded 100 million or so unique TCR beta sequences and roughly 280 Gb of sequence data. An early release covering roughly 640 HLA-typed donors comprised about 300 gigabases of sequencing data and 65 million to 100 million unique TCR sequences. Among the roughly 400 genotyped donors, 81% belonged to the genetic ancestry cluster associated with self-reported Caucasian donors. The study was designed to test whether signatures of past pathogen exposure could be identified by cataloging public T cell receptors. The T cell repertoires of several hundred subjects were profiled by immunosequencing and related to cytomegalovirus serostatus. In addition to the first cohort of several hundred subjects, a separate validation cohort of around 110 different subjects was used. High-throughput TCR immunosequencing, statistical association of individual TCRs with disease status, and machine learning were combined to predict cytomegalovirus infection status. To study patterns of TCR occurrence, a later analysis re-analyzed previously published TCR beta repertoires from just over 650 donors and added high-resolution HLA genotyping. Rather than drawing on any new phenotypic data, the later analysis identified candidate immune exposures from TCR beta sequences and the way those sequences occurred across donors. An earlier analysis of 500 to 650 of the donors applied high-throughput TCR beta sequencing to assess whether each TCR beta V gene segment acted as functional or pseudogenic. Donor age, sex, ethnicity and CMV serostatus were compiled together with the repertoire data. In a later genetic analysis, genome-wide SNP genotypes for about 65% of the roughly 700 donors were used, and that subset was treated as a discovery cohort. Every repertoire in the discovery cohort had been generated on one and the same sequencing platform. Both class I and class II loci were covered by HLA typing, at four-digit resolution. The number of typed donors differed by locus: roughly 629-640 for A, B, C, DRB1 and DQB1; 522 for DQA1; 606 for DPA1; and about 450 for DPB1. About five DR-DQ haplotypes were treated as single units for association and clustering because of strong linkage in the cohort. On average, roughly 240,000 unique TCR beta nucleotide sequences were sequenced per donor among fewer than 500 genotyped donors of the cohort, with roughly 20% of those sequences being non-productive.

For this clone: This receptor's antigen is unknown. Base qualities are not provided; no much larger clone lies one nucleotide away.

The CDR3 covers 15 residues, taking in both the cysteine and the phenylalanine. Only the CDR3 region is kept as DNA, spanning 45 bases read in frame from base 1. The junction shows trimming of 3 bases on V and 4 bases on J, and the gene matches do not reach 6 bases of it. Looking up the germline V gene (reference sequence) yields CDR1 LNHDA and CDR2 SQIVND. The investigation overall reported the following: In both the original and validation cohorts, the classifier was reported to diagnose cytomegalovirus status with high specificity and sensitivity. Across donors, most TCR sequences were observed very rarely, whereas some public TCRs were present in many individuals. The authors suggested that the approach could potentially be generalized to other disease states and immunological phenotypes. Strong co-occurrence of HLA alleles, especially DR and DQ, made assigning TCR associations to individual alleles difficult. The cohort was sequenced for TCR beta chains only, and without alpha or paired-chain data the features that could be detected were limited. Immune exposure information for the cohort was limited to CMV serostatus. A later genetic analysis reported fewer N-insertions in productive TCRs among donors in an Asian-associated ancestry cluster than the roughly 620-donor mean. In a later analysis, HLA-associated TCR beta chains showed more clonal expansion and lower generation probabilities than non-associated chains that were equally common. Several of the top co-occurrence clusters appeared to be linked to parvovirus B19, influenza, CMV and Epstein-Barr virus, according to a later analysis. An association between a missense DCLRE1C variant and V-gene and J-gene trimming of TCR beta chains was found in a later genetic analysis and replicated in an independent cohort. An earlier analysis of some 590 of the donors showed that most TCR beta V segments appeared in productive rearrangements either about 87% or about 30% of the time, which broadly matched IMGT annotations. In a later analysis, TCR association rates were found to vary across HLA loci, with the most associated TCRs seen for DRB1 alleles and the fewest for HLA-C alleles. A further reported finding was that TCR beta sequences accurately predicted the HLA-A and HLA-B alleles for most subjects in the first cohort. HLA typing was unavailable for some donors at each locus, so association tests used only the typed subset. Correlated functional status among segregating V segments might reflect linkage disequilibrium, but an unknown experimental factor could not be ruled out. Because the 87-base-pair reads could not distinguish some IMGT-functional V segments, including TRBV6-2 and TRBV6-3, those segments were excluded. A cluster of highly shared sequence variants was judged likely to be a technical artifact of the sequencing pipeline. Sequencing depth was assumed to be roughly uniform across donors in the presence/absence analyses, though that assumption may not hold. A few of the identified cytomegalovirus-associated TCR beta chains were confirmed in vitro to be specific for cytomegalovirus antigens. Roughly 15 rarely observed V segments, including chromosome 9 orphons, were excluded from the earlier analysis of about 610 of the donors because counts were too low. At a false discovery rate of 0.05, a later analysis linked 16,951 TCR beta sequences to specific HLA alleles. Most CMV-associated TCR beta chains appeared to be HLA-restricted in a later analysis, and the HLA associations seemed to be driven largely by CMV exposure. The study listed 150 to 200 TCR beta chains as associated with cytomegalovirus.

The library was produced with the immunoSEQ multiplex PCR assay. A mixture of 60 forward primers for TCR Vbeta segments and 13 reverse primers for TCR Jbeta segments was used in the multiplex PCR. The CDR3 region of rearranged TCR beta genes was amplified from genomic DNA by a multiplex PCR assay. The amplified TCR beta libraries were sequenced on the Illumina HiSeq System as 87-base-pair reads. Turning to the authors' computational methods: In a later analysis, roughly 80 million unique TCR beta chains were counted across the 690 or so repertoires, and about 10 million of these chains were shared by at least two donors. To remove PCR and sequencing errors, raw reads were error-corrected and collapsed into unique sequences using a nearest-neighbor algorithm that merged closely related sequences. Alignment of CDR3 sequences to IMGT reference sequences was used to assign V, D and J gene segments. For a sequence to be retained, a match of at least six nucleotides was required to both a V gene segment and a J gene segment. Rearrangements were called productive when the CDR3 lacked stop codons and stayed in frame with V and J; all others were non-productive. Following IMGT convention, CDR3 was defined as the stretch from the second conserved V-encoded cysteine to the conserved J-encoded phenylalanine. The earlier analysis of some 540 of the donors excluded any sequence lacking an unambiguous match to a single V gene segment. An earlier analysis of over 450 of the donors classified V segments as functional when productive rearrangements were above 56.7% and as segregating when the standard deviation between donors was above 5%. A statistical classification framework was developed to diagnose cytomegalovirus status using the catalog of TCR beta chain sequences. In a later analysis, TCR nucleotide sequences were compared against IMGT/GENE-DB human TR gene sequences so that V and J genes could be assigned. A later analysis assigned CDR3 sequences and most-parsimonious VDJ recombination scenarios with the TCRdist pipeline. In a later analysis, every TCR beta chain was defined by the combination of its CDR3 amino acid sequence and its V-gene family, and reads without a unique V-gene family were dropped. As a way to deal with suspected cross-contamination and a sequencing artifact, a later analysis dropped 592 nucleotide sequences that were highly shared and had low generation probability. For each public chain, a later analysis derived a clonal expansion index from normalized ranks of inferred template counts within each repertoire. In a later analysis, generation probabilities were computed with a VDJ recombination model fitted to out-of-frame rearrangements, and the resulting probabilities were checked against IGoR. Hypergeometric tests were used in a later analysis to score TCR-TCR, TCR-HLA and TCR-CMV co-occurrence, with a repertoire-size bias correction applied to the TCR pairs. In a later analysis, false discovery rates were estimated by permuting HLA or CMV assignments 20 times. In a later analysis, co-occurring TCRs were grouped with DBSCAN, and TCRdist sequence similarity was added when clustering was performed within HLA-allele-positive subsets. Repertoires with fewer than 30,000 or more than 120,000 public chains were left out of co-occurrence clustering, as were a few repertoires with anomalous nucleotide sharing. TCRdb stores this immuneACCESS table with in-frame sequences only. Part of the clones is absent; in the studies checked, under half of the shortfall reflects unresolved V genes, and no reason is known for the rest. V and J calls and clone size are as listed in that table; D and trimming were resolved from the DNA. The sample data list approximately 250,000 clones, and 85% of these were observed just once. The ten most abundant clones make up 0.24% of the sample.

The cohort consisted of 600 to 750 healthy bone marrow donors. At the time of sampling, every cohort member was nominally healthy, though immune exposures that went unrecorded were likely present. The donor was CMV seronegative and was included in the group of several hundred seronegative cohort members. Every donor gave a peripheral blood sample, and the peripheral blood mononuclear cells from that sample were used for TCR beta sequencing. Genomic DNA extraction from the blood cell samples was performed with the Qiagen DNeasy Blood Extraction Kit. The chain uses TRBV19 and TRBJ1-5; TRBD1 agrees with 7 junctional bases. The TCR sequence derives from a girl aged 2 to 9 in good health and CMV-seronegative. The source material was PBMCs. Read as DNA, the sequence is TGTGCCAGTAGTATTTCCGGGACAGTTAATCAGCCCCAGCATTTT. This gives the protein CASSISGTVNQPQHF.